This T cell receptor (beta chain) appears in the sequencing data of a study of blood T cell repertoires in COVID-19 (dated by TCRdb to the early 2020s). At the level of the whole study: Collaborator samples came from the United States, Italy and Spain and covered acute and convalescent phases of COVID-19. The material from the prospective study consisted of cDNA or gDNA derived from T cells, B-cell-depleted T cells, or PBMCs. Deeply sampled blood TCRbeta repertoires from subjects exposed to, actively infected with, or recovered from COVID-19 were included in the dataset. The repertoires were made available in a free public database intended to serve as a resource for research on the immune response to SARS-CoV-2. Samples were obtained from the ongoing ImmuneRACE study (first 160 participants) and from over 1,000 subjects provided by 6 global collaborators. Nearly every sample came with metadata listing a de-identified subject ID, COVID-19 status, age in years and sex. HLA class I and class II types, where available, came from metadata supplied by the sample provider rather than from assay-based typing. Results the study describes overall, beyond this receptor: The amount of clinical and demographic metadata varied by source and participant and was provided uncurated.

Details on this clone: Its antigen remains unidentified. Base qualities were left out, and no much larger clone turns up one base away.

TCRbeta CDR3 regions were amplified from genomic DNA using the immunoSEQ Assay, a bias-controlled multiplex PCR. The original pipeline was this. The number of nucleated cells in each sample was estimated from the amplification of reference gene primers within the assay. To quantify the absolute abundance of each unique TCRbeta CDR3 rearrangement, sequence reads were collapsed and filtered. For each sample, productive Simpson clonality was calculated by taking the square root of Simpson's diversity index across productive rearrangements. TCRdb provides this immuneACCESS table in a form limited to in-frame rearrangements. Some clones are lacking; in checked studies, under half of them reflect an unresolved V gene, and why the rest are absent is not known. The D gene and trimming were derived from the DNA, and the V and J assignments and clone size from that table. Here the sample has about 230,000 clones; around 85% occur a single time. Of the sample, 4.5% to 5.5% is held by the ten largest clones.

A distance of 24 bases separates the germline ends of V and J, which lose 4 bases and 12 bases respectively. The CDR3 covers 15 residues, taking in both the cysteine and the phenylalanine. The CDR3 DNA has 45 bases and is translated from base 1. Reading the germline V gene gives CDR1 MNHEY and CDR2 SVGAGI. One collaborating source in Seattle enrolled patients while the patients were actively infected and followed the patients over time throughout the course of disease. Each collaborating institution followed its own protocols to collect whole blood in K2EDTA tubes. For TCRbeta analysis, collaborators shipped samples as frozen whole blood, isolated PBMCs, or DNA extracted from either of those sample types.

Recombination connected TRBV6-5 to TRBJ2-5; a tentative D match to TRBD2 spans 5 bases. Sequenced: peripheral blood. The sequence was obtained from a man aged 45 to 65 with COVID-19, enrolled during active disease. The CDR3 corresponds to CASSSSDLITSTKYF. At the DNA level, the sequence is TGTGCCAGCAGTTCCTCGGACCTAATAACTAGTACCAAGTACTTC.